These 29 T cell receptor beta chains were all obtained from the same sample, sequenced in a study of beta chain features in type 1 diabetes. Every bit of the isolated RNA underwent reverse transcription, so sequencing read expressed TCRB transcripts. Data came from immunoSEQ multiplex PCR; TCRdb stores just in-frame clones and leaves some out. The profile shows approximately 340,000 clones, over 13% of them singletons. Specimen: naive CD4+ T cells from blood. All receptors derive from a young woman in good health.

The rearrangement joins TRBV29-1 to TRBJ1-5; D gene uncertain. Per the germline V gene, CDR1 is SQVTM and CDR2 is ANQGSEA. Between the trimmed V and J ends, which lost 7 bases and 2 bases, there was a span of 15 bases. This CDR3 region has 14 residues. The CDR3 DNA sequence: TGCAGCGCCGGGGAGGGAATCGGCAATCAGCCCCAGCATTTT. Its translation is CSAGEGIGNQPQHF.

This clone appeared a few times. The V and J genes are TRBV28 and TRBJ1-5; 7 nucleotides match TRBD1. There are 13 residues in the CDR3. Germline trimming cut 6 bases from V and 6 bases from J; bases unmatched to any gene: 5. CDR1 and CDR2 from the germline V gene are MDHEN and SYDVKM. DNA of the CDR3: TGTGCCAGCAGGTTGACAGGGACTCAGCCCCAGCATTTT. It translates to CASRLTGTQPQHF. The full variable domain, its missing parts supplied by reference TRBV28 and TRBJ1-5, is DVKVTQSSRYLVKRTGEKVFLECVQDMDHENMFWYRQDPGLGLRLIYFSYDVKMKEKGDIPEGYSVSREKKERFSLILESASTNQTSMYLCASRLTGTQPQHFGDGTRLSIL.

The gene calls are TRBV28 and TRBJ2-5; 10 positions match TRBD2. Germline V CDR1 and CDR2: MDHEN, SYDVKM. The CDR3 consists of 17 residues. V dropped 3 bases and J dropped 5; count of bases not matched to a gene: 12. The CDR3 DNA is TGTGCCAGCAGTTTCGCCTTGGGACTAGCGAGGAGGGAGACCCAGTACTTC. Translating it yields CASSFALGLARRETQYF.

The V call is TRBV7-9, the J call TRBJ2-2, with TRBD2 matching 8 bases. The CDR3 has 16 amino acids. The V and J ends lost 5 bases and 3 bases, in that order; junction bases with no gene match: 8. Germline CDR1 reads SEHNR; CDR2 reads FQNEAQ (reference sequence). The chain's CDR3 is CASSPWTSPYTGELFF. DNA of the CDR3: TGTGCCAGCAGCCCCTGGACTAGCCCGTACACCGGGGAGCTGTTTTTT.

The chain employs TRBV7-7 and TRBJ2-5, with D perhaps given as TRBD1 or TRBD2 (5 bases each). The germline V gene encodes CDR1 SSHAT and CDR2 FNYEAQ (reference sequence). The CDR3 loop spans 15 amino acids. Trimming cost V 5 bases and J 1 base, with 14 bases left between them. The CDR3 DNA sequence: TGTGCCAGCAGCCTAGGGAGACAGCTCCAAGAGACCCAGTACTTC. Protein sequence: CASSLGRQLQETQYF.

The chain combines TRBV9 with TRBJ2-3, with TRBD1 identical over 10 bases. Germline V CDR1 and CDR2: SGDLS, YYNGEE. The CDR3 has 14 residues. Trimming took 7 bases from V and 6 from J; bases not matched to a gene: 8. The CDR3 DNA follows: TGTGCCAGCGCCTCGGGACAGGGGACCGATACGCAGTATTTT. Translation gives CASASGQGTDTQYF. Looking up the rest from reference TRBV9 and TRBJ2-3 gives the full variable domain: DSGVTQTPKHLITATGQRVTLRCSPRSGDLSVYWYQQSLDQGLQFLIQYYNGEERAKGNILERFSAQQFPDLHSELNLSSLELGDSALYFCASASGQGTDTQYFGPGTRLTVL.

The chain combines TRBV5-1 with TRBJ1-1; D possibly corresponds to TRBD1 (6 bases). The CDR3 covers 13 residues. Germline CDR1 SGHRS, CDR2 YFSETQ. V gave up 6 bases and J gave up 2 bases, with 11 bases separating them. The CDR3 bases are TGCGCCAGCAAAGGGGACACCAACACTGAAGCTTTCTTT. It yields the protein CASKGDTNTEAFF.

On this clone itself: A junction boundary mismatches the germline segment, possibly from a read error. The V gene is TRBV6-5, the J gene TRBJ1-5, with no clear D. The CDR3 loop spans 13 amino acids. Looked up from germline, CDR1 is MNHEY and CDR2 is SVGAGI. Here the CDR3 reads CASSRASGESPIF. The CDR3 region has the DNA TGTGCCAGCAGTCGCGCAAGCGGGGAGAGTCCCATTTTT.

The chain combines TRBV6-6 with TRBJ1-1; D uncertain. Trimming took off 2 bases at V and 1 base at J, with 8 bases between the two ends. Germline-derived CDR1 and CDR2 are MNHNY and SVGAGI (reference sequence). The CDR3 length is 14 residues. CDR3 in DNA: TGTGCCAGCAGTTACACTGTTTGGAACACTGAAGCTTTCTTT. This translates into CASSYTVWNTEAFF.

Only one count was recorded for this clone. The gene calls are TRBV19 and TRBJ2-6, with D perhaps TRBD1 (5 bases). The CDR3 has 16 amino acids. Germline V gives CDR1 LNHDA, CDR2 SQIVND (reference sequence). V dropped 3 bases and J dropped 0 bases, with 9 bases sitting between them. The CDR3 DNA is TGTGCCAGTAGTATGGACATACCCTCTGGGGCCAACGTCCTGACTTTC. The encoded protein is CASSMDIPSGANVLTF.

The chain carries TRBV18 and TRBJ2-7; 10 positions match TRBD1. V lost 3 bases, J lost 1 base, and 3 bases stayed unmatched. The CDR3 runs 15 residues. Germline CDR1 and CDR2: KGHSH and LQKENI. CDR3 protein: CASSPWTGGSYEQYF. The CDR3 region has the DNA TGTGCCAGCTCACCGTGGACAGGGGGTTCCTACGAGCAGTACTTC.

This chain links TRBV5-4 with TRBJ1-2; D gene uncertain. The germline CDR1 and CDR2 sequences are SGHNT and YYREEE (reference sequence). The ends were cut back, 5 bases at V and 4 bases at J, with 12 bases in the middle. The CDR3 runs to 13 residues. CDR3 nucleotides: TGTGCCAGCAGGGCTGCGACAAGCTATGGCTACACCTTC. Its protein product is CASRAATSYGYTF.

The CDR3 sequence is CASSLSFPEGSQYF. As DNA, the CDR3 is TGTGCCAGCAGTTTATCCTTCCCGGAGGGATCGCAGTATTTT. The gene calls are TRBV27 and TRBJ2-3, with a possible D match to TRBD2 (6 bases). V was shortened by 0 bases and J by 10 bases, with 14 bases between the two germline ends. CDR3 length equals 14 residues. Germline CDR1 reads MNHEY; CDR2 reads SMNVEV (reference sequence).

The genes are TRBV29-1 and TRBJ1-1, with TRBD1 as a possible D gene (5 bases). CDR1 is SQVTM and CDR2 is ANQGSEA in the germline V gene. The CDR3 covers 15 residues. Trimming removed 6 bases at V and 0 bases at J, with 17 bases between. In DNA, the CDR3 is TGCAGCGTACACTACAGGTTGCAGATGAACACTGAAGCTTTCTTT. Translated: CSVHYRLQMNTEAFF.

The gene calls are TRBV7-2 and TRBJ1-4, with D perhaps matching TRBD1 (6 bases). V lost 6 bases and J 5 bases, leaving 13 bases between the germline ends. Germline V lookup: CDR1 SGHTA, CDR2 FQGNSA. The CDR3 has 14 amino acids. CDR3 sequence reads: CASRLDSRNEKLFF. CDR3 bases: TGTGCCAGCAGGTTGGACAGCCGGAATGAAAAACTGTTTTTT.

A few counts support this clone. V usage is TRBV2 and J usage is TRBJ2-7; D ambiguous. The germline V gene encodes CDR1 SNHLY and CDR2 FYNNEI. This CDR3 is 13 amino acids long. Trimming stripped 1 base from V and 7 bases from J, with 11 bases between. DNA of the CDR3: TGTGCCAGCAGTGAAGGTACCCGGTGGGAGCAGTACTTC. This codes for CASSEGTRWEQYF. Full variable domain (missing parts from reference TRBV2 and TRBJ2-7): EPEVTQTPSHQVTQMGQEVILRCVPISNHLYFYWYRQILGQKVEFLVSFYNNEISEKSEIFDDQFSVERPDGSNFTLKIRSTKLEDSAMYFCASSEGTRWEQYFGPGTRLTVT.

The chain combines TRBV28 with TRBJ1-1, with 7 bases matching TRBD1. CDR1 is MDHEN, CDR2 SYDVKM, per germline. Trimming removed 6 bases from V and 6 bases from J; junction bases left unmatched: 7. The CDR3 is 13 residues long. The CDR3 bases are TGTGCCAGCAGAAAAAGACAGGGATCTGAAGCTTTCTTT. Translation: CASRKRQGSEAFF.

The chain employs TRBV7-9 and TRBJ2-2, with 10 bases matching TRBD1. CDR3 length: 16 amino acids. V lost 6 bases, J lost 4 bases, and 8 bases stayed unmatched. Germline V gene sequence: CDR1 SEHNR, CDR2 FQNEAQ (reference sequence). As DNA, the CDR3 is TGTGCCAGCAGTTCAACCGGGACAGGGGCCACCGGGGAGCTGTTTTTT. It yields the protein CASSSTGTGATGELFF.

The rearrangement uses TRBV28 and TRBJ2-5; a possible D gene is TRBD2 (6 bases). The CDR3 loop spans 15 amino acids. Trimming took off 3 bases at V and 5 bases at J, with 16 bases between the two ends. Germline CDR1 and CDR2: MDHEN and SYDVKM. The CDR3 DNA sequence: TGTGCCAGCAGTTTTGCGGGAAGGGGAGTGGAGACCCAGTACTTC. Residues: CASSFAGRGVETQYF.

This chain uses TRBV4-1 with TRBJ1-1, with 7 bases aligning to TRBD1. The CDR3 runs to 16 residues. Germline CDR1 MGHRA, CDR2 YSYEKL. Trimming took 1 base from V and 1 from J; bases not matched to a gene: 6. Here the CDR3 DNA reads TGCGCCAGCAGCCAAGCACCGGGACAGCAGAACACTGAAGCTTTCTTT. The encoded protein is CASSQAPGQQNTEAFF.

CDR3 region: CSVDLVGGTEAFF. CDR3 coding DNA: TGCAGCGTTGACCTGGTCGGGGGGACTGAAGCTTTCTTT. The chain employs TRBV29-1 and TRBJ1-1, with D tentatively TRBD1 (5 bases). The germline V gene encodes CDR1 SQVTM and CDR2 ANQGSEA. The V end was cut by 3 bases, the J end by 5 bases, with 13 bases between. This CDR3 spans 13 amino acids.

V is TRBV5-1 and J is TRBJ2-1, with D possibly matching TRBD2 (5 bases). CDR1 is SGHRS and CDR2 is YFSETQ in the germline V gene. Trimming removed 1 base from V and 3 bases from J, with 8 bases in between. The CDR3 is made up of 14 amino acids. CDR3 sequence: CASSLRADYNEQFF. The DNA of the CDR3 is TGCGCCAGCAGCTTGCGAGCGGACTACAATGAGCAGTTCTTC.

This clone has a handful of counts. The gene calls are TRBV7-2 and TRBJ2-3; 9 bases match TRBD2. From germline, CDR1 is SGHTA and CDR2 FQGNSA. CDR3 length equals 17 residues. Germline trimming cut 1 base from V and 5 bases from J; bases unmatched to any gene: 10. CDR3 residues: CASSLGSSGTFVDTQYF. CDR3 sequence (DNA): TGTGCCAGCAGCTTAGGGTCTAGCGGGACGTTCGTAGATACGCAGTATTTT.

The J gene is TRBJ2-7, the V gene TRBV5-4; possibly TRBD2 for D (5 bases). Germline CDR1 and CDR2: SGHNT and YYREEE (reference sequence). This CDR3 is built from 14 residues. The V gene lost 0 bases and the J gene lost 2 bases, with 9 bases spanning the gap. CDR3 coding DNA: TGTGCCAGCAGCTTGGGAACCGGGGCCTACGAGCAGTACTTC. It is translated as CASSLGTGAYEQYF.

J is TRBJ1-2 and V is TRBV20-1; no clear D gene. V was trimmed by 6 bases and J by 6 bases, leaving 8 bases between them. CDR1 and CDR2 from the germline V gene are DFQATT and SNEGSKA (reference sequence). The CDR3 length is 10 residues. The chain's CDR3 is CSARTDGYTF. The CDR3 DNA reads as TGCAGTGCCAGAACGGATGGCTACACCTTC.

This chain joins TRBV30 and TRBJ2-1; 10 bases are a match to TRBD2. V trimming: 2 bases; J trimming: 5 bases; junction bases outside the gene matches: 0. Germline CDR1 GTSNPN, CDR2 SVGIG (reference sequence). The CDR3 consists of 13 residues. CDR3 bases: TGTGCCTGGAGTCTAGCGGGAGACAATGAGCAGTTCTTC. Its translation: CAWSLAGDNEQFF. Together with reference TRBV30 and TRBJ2-1, the CDR3 gives the full variable domain: SQTIHQWPATLVQPVGSPLSLECTVEGTSNPNLYWYRQAAGRGLQLLFYSVGIGQISSEVPQNLSASRPQDRQFILSSKKLLLSDSGFYLCAWSLAGDNEQFFGPGTRLTVL.

The chain carries TRBV29-1 and TRBJ1-2, with no clear D. The CDR3 length is 13 residues. Germline CDR1 is SQVTM and CDR2 is ANQGSEA. CDR3 nucleotides: TGCGGGGAGGGTGGGCGTGCTAACTATGGCTACACCTTC. This encodes CGEGGRANYGYTF.

The CDR3 protein is CASGIWSSGKIDEQFF. The CDR3 DNA is TGTGCCAGCGGGATTTGGTCTAGCGGGAAGATCGATGAGCAGTTCTTC. The genes are TRBV27 and TRBJ2-1; 9 bases match TRBD2. Per germline, CDR1 MNHEY and CDR2 SMNVEV (reference sequence). The CDR3 loop spans 16 amino acids. After removal of 8 bases from V and 8 bases from J, the junction contained 16 bases not matched to a gene.

This clone was recorded once. The chain joins TRBV5-1 to TRBJ2-2; possible D gene TRBD1, 5 bases. V shed 2 bases and J shed 4 bases, with 18 bases lying between them. CDR1 and CDR2 (germline): SGHRS, YFSETQ. This CDR3 contains 17 residues. In DNA, the CDR3 is TGCGCCAGCAGCTTTAGGTGGCAGGGTGTGGGCACCGGGGAGCTGTTTTTT. Its translation: CASSFRWQGVGTGELFF. The whole variable domain, filled in from reference TRBV5-1 and TRBJ2-2, reads KAGVTQTPRYLIKTRGQQVTLSCSPISGHRSVSWYQQTPGQGLQFLFEYFSETQRNKGNFPGRFSGRQFSNSRSEMNVSTLELGDSALYLCASSFRWQGVGTGELFFGEGSRLTVL.